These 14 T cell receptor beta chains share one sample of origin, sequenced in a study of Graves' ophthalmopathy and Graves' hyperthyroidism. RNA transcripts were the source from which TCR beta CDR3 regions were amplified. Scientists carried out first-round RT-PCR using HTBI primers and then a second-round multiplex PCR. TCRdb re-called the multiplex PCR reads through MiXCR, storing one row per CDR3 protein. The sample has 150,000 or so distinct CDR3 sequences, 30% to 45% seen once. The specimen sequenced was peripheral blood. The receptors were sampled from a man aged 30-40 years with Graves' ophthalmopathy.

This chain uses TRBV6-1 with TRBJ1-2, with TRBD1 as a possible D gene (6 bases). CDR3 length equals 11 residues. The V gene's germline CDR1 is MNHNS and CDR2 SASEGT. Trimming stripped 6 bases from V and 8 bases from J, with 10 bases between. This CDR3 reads CASRAGGGYTF. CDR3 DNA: TGTGCCAGCAGGGCGGGGGGCGGCTACACCTTC.

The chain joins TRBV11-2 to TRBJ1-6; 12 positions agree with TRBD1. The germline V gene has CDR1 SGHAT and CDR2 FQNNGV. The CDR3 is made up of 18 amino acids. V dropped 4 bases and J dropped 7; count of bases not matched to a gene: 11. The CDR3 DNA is TGTGCCAGCAGCTCAACGGGACAGGGGGCGAGTTGGAATTCACCCCTCCACTTT. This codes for CASSSTGQGASWNSPLHF.

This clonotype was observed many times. CDR3 in DNA: TGTGCCAGCAGTGAAAACCTCTCTGGAAACACCATATATTTT. As protein: CASSENLSGNTIYF. This chain connects TRBV2 to TRBJ1-3; D remains ambiguous. Trimming removed 2 bases from V and 0 bases from J, with 5 bases in between. Germline V gives CDR1 SNHLY, CDR2 FYNNEI. The CDR3 spans 14 residues.

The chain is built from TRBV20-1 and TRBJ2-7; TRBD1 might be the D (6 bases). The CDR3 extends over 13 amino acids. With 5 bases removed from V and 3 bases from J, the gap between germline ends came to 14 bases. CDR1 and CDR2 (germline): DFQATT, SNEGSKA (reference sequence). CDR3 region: CSAPHGTNYEQYF. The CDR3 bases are TGCAGTGCTCCACATGGGACAAACTACGAGCAGTACTTC.

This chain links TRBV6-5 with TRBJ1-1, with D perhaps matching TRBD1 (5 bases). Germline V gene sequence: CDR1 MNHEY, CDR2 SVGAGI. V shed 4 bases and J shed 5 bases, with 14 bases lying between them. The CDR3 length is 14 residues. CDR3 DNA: TGTGCCAGCAGTTCCGGGACTCCACGGACTGAAGCTTTCTTT. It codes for CASSSGTPRTEAFF.

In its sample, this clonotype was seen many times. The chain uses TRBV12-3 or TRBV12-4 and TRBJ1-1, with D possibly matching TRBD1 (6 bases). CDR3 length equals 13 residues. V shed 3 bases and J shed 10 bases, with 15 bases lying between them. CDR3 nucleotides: TGTGCCAGCAGTTTCCCGACAGGTAGAGGAGCTTTCTTT. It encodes CASSFPTGRGAFF.

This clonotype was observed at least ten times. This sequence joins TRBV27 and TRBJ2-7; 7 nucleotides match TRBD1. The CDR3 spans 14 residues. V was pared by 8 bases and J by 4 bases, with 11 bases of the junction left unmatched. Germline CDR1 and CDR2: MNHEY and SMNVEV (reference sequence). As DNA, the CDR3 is TGTGCCAGCGGTACTCCGGGACAGATTTACGAGCAGTACTTC. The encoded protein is CASGTPGQIYEQYF.

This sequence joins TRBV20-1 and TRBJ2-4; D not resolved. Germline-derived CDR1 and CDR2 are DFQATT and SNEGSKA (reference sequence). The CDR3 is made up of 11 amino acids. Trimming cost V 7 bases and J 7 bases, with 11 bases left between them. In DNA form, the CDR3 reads TGCAGTGGATCGGGTGGTAACATTCAGTACTTC. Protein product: CSGSGGNIQYF.

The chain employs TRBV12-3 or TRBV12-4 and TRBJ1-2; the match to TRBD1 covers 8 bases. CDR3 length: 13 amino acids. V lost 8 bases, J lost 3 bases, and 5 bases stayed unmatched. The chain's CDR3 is CASHGQGDYGYTF. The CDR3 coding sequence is TGTGCCAGCCACGGACAGGGCGACTATGGCTACACCTTC.

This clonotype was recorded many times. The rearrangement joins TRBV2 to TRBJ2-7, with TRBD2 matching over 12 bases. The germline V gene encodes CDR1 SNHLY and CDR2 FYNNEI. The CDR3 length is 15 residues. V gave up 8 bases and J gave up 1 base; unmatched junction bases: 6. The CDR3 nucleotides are TGTGCCAGCGGGGAGACTAGCGGGAGATCCTACGAGCAGTACTTC. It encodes CASGETSGRSYEQYF. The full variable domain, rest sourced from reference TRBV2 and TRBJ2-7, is EPEVTQTPSHQVTQMGQEVILRCVPISNHLYFYWYRQILGQKVEFLVSFYNNEISEKSEIFDDQFSVERPDGSNFTLKIRSTKLEDSAMYFCASGETSGRSYEQYFGPGTRLTVT.

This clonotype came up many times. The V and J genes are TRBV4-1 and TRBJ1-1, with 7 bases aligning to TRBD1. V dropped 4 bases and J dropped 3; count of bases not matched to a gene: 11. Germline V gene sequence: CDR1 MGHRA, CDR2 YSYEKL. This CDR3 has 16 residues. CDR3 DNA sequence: TGCGCCAGCAGCCCCCGAGAGGGGGCAATGGACACTGAAGCTTTCTTT. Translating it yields CASSPREGAMDTEAFF.

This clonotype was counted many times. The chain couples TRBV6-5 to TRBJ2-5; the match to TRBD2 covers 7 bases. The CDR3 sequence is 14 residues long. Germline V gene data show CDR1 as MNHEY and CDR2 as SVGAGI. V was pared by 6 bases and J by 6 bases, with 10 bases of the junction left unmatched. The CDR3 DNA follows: TGTGCCAGCAGGGTGGGGGGGATAGAGCAGACCCAGTACTTC. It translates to CASRVGGIEQTQYF.

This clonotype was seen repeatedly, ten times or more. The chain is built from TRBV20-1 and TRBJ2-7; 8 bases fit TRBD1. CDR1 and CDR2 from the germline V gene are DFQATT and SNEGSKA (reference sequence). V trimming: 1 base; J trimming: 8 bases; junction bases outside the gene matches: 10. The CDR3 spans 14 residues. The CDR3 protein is CSARAQTGANKQYF. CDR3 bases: TGCAGTGCTAGAGCCCAGACAGGGGCGAATAAGCAGTACTTC.

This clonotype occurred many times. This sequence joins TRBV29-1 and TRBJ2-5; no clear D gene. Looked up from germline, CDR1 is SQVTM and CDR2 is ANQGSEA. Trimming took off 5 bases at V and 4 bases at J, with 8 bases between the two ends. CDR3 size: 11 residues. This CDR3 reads CSVRRAETQYF. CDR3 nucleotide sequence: TGCAGCGTTCGAAGAGCAGAGACCCAGTACTTC.